The 16 T cell receptor beta chains reported below all come from one sample, sequenced in a study of graft-versus-host responses after intestinal transplantation. The assay was immunoSEQ multiplex PCR, and TCRdb's table has in-frame clones only and misses some. The data show 40,000 or so clones, approximately 93% seen once. The sequenced sample was PBMCs, obtained nearly 750 days after intestinal transplantation. These receptors originate from a human patient who received an intestinal transplant, so some T cells may come from the graft donor.

This rearrangement joins TRBV6-5 to TRBJ1-1; TRBD1 might be the D (5 bases). The germline V and J ends were trimmed by 4 bases and 4 bases, with 7 bases remaining between them. Looked up from germline, CDR1 is MNHEY and CDR2 is SVGAGI. The CDR3 runs 12 residues. CDR3 protein: CASSLRGTEAFF. The CDR3 DNA sequence: TGTGCCAGCAGTTTAAGGGGCACTGAAGCTTTCTTT.

The chain couples TRBV5-6 to TRBJ2-5; TRBD1 or TRBD2 may be the D gene (5 bases each). Germline CDR1 is SGHDT and CDR2 is YYEEEE. This CDR3 is built from 13 residues. V dropped 0 bases and J dropped 3 bases, with 6 bases sitting between them. The DNA of the CDR3 is TGTGCCAGCAGCTTGGTGGGGGAAGAGACCCAGTACTTC. As protein: CASSLVGEETQYF.

The V gene is TRBV12-5, the J gene TRBJ1-6; D may be TRBD1 (6 bases). The CDR3 loop spans 19 amino acids. Trimming removed 3 bases from V and 0 bases from J, with 18 bases in between. The germline V gene encodes CDR1 LGHNT and CDR2 FRNRAP. Here the CDR3 reads CASGFRFGQTSSYNSPLHF. The CDR3 bases are TGTGCTAGTGGTTTCCGATTCGGACAGACTAGCTCCTATAATTCACCCCTCCACTTT.

This clone was detected once. The rearrangement uses TRBV5-6 and TRBJ2-1; D might be TRBD2 (5 bases). Germline-derived CDR1 and CDR2 are SGHDT and YYEEEE. This CDR3 has 14 amino acids. Between the trimmed V and J ends, which lost 0 bases and 7 bases, there was a span of 11 bases. The CDR3 reads CASSLALAQNEQFF. The CDR3 DNA follows: TGTGCCAGCAGCTTGGCCCTAGCCCAAAATGAGCAGTTCTTC.

The rearrangement links TRBV2 to TRBJ1-3, with D maybe TRBD1 (5 bases). Germline V CDR1 and CDR2: SNHLY, FYNNEI. V shed 2 bases and J shed 8 bases, with 22 bases lying between them. The CDR3 loop spans 17 amino acids. The CDR3 region is CASSELGGGRARHTIYF. Written as DNA, the CDR3 is TGTGCCAGCAGTGAACTTGGGGGAGGACGGGCGCGGCACACCATATATTTT. Combining the CDR3 with reference TRBV2 and TRBJ1-3 gives the whole variable domain EPEVTQTPSHQVTQMGQEVILRCVPISNHLYFYWYRQILGQKVEFLVSFYNNEISEKSEIFDDQFSVERPDGSNFTLKIRSTKLEDSAMYFCASSELGGGRARHTIYFGEGSWLTVV.

V is TRBV28 and J is TRBJ1-4, with TRBD1 matching 7 bases. Germline values: CDR1 MDHEN, CDR2 SYDVKM. Trimming removed 7 bases from V and 6 bases from J; junction bases left unmatched: 17. The CDR3 is 17 amino acids. The CDR3 protein is CASNFPTDHTGDEKLFF. The CDR3, as DNA: TGTGCCAGCAATTTCCCCACGGACCACACAGGGGATGAAAAACTGTTTTTT.

The V call is TRBV27, the J call TRBJ1-5; unclear D gene. The germline gives CDR1 MNHEY, CDR2 SMNVEV (reference sequence). Trimming left V 8 bases short and J 2 bases short, with 13 bases between. The CDR3 loop spans 14 amino acids. The CDR3 is CASGQLGGNQPQHF. CDR3 in DNA: TGTGCCAGCGGTCAGTTGGGAGGCAATCAGCCCCAGCATTTT.

CDR3 loop: CASSLNHPWGEQYF. The CDR3 nucleotides read TGTGCCAGCAGTTTAAATCACCCCTGGGGCGAGCAGTACTTC. The V call is TRBV6-5, the J call TRBJ2-7, with D uncertain. V was shortened by 4 bases and J by 6 bases, with 16 bases between the two germline ends. Germline V gives CDR1 MNHEY, CDR2 SVGAGI. This CDR3 region has 14 residues.

The chain is built from TRBV6-1 and TRBJ1-1, with D maybe TRBD1 (5 bases). The CDR3 extends over 14 amino acids. CDR1 MNHNS and CDR2 SASEGT come from the germline V gene. V lost 1 base and J lost 1, with 7 bases in between. The CDR3 protein is CASSEGQGNTEAFF. CDR3 bases: TGTGCCAGCAGTGAAGGGCAGGGGAACACTGAAGCTTTCTTT.

The chain carries TRBV28 and TRBJ2-2; 14 nucleotides align to TRBD2. Germline-derived CDR1 and CDR2 are MDHEN and SYDVKM. The CDR3 sequence is 17 residues long. J lost 6 bases, V lost 2 bases, and 5 bases had no gene match. The CDR3, as DNA: TGTGCCAGCAGTTTACCGGGACTAGCGGGGGCTCCCGGGGAGCTGTTTTTT. It translates to CASSLPGLAGAPGELFF.

V gene TRBV6-6 combines with J gene TRBJ1-1; the D is unclear. Germline CDR1 reads MNHNY; CDR2 reads SVGAGI (reference sequence). The CDR3 totals 15 residues. Trimming removed 6 bases at V and 4 bases at J, with 18 bases between. The CDR3 reads CASSPPLVGSTEAFF. The CDR3 DNA follows: TGTGCCAGCAGCCCCCCCTTGGTTGGGAGCACTGAAGCTTTCTTT.

The chain is built from TRBV7-6 and TRBJ2-2; the D is unclear. Germline V gene lookup returns CDR1 SGHVS and CDR2 FNYEAQ. The germline V and J ends were trimmed by 4 bases and 3 bases, with 12 bases remaining between them. The CDR3 consists of 15 residues. The CDR3 is CASSSLGGHTGELFF. CDR3 nucleotides: TGTGCCAGCAGCTCCCTCGGCGGTCACACCGGGGAGCTGTTTTTT.

In this sample, this clone turned up a few times. The chain joins TRBV7-6 to TRBJ2-6; perhaps TRBD2 as D (5 bases). The CDR3 contains 18 residues. The germline CDR1 and CDR2 sequences are SGHVS and FNYEAQ. V was clipped by 3 bases and J by 2 bases, with 17 bases between them. CDR3 loop: CASSFRASRRPGANVLTF. The DNA of the CDR3 is TGTGCCAGCAGCTTTAGGGCCTCTAGGAGGCCTGGGGCCAACGTCCTGACTTTC.

This sequence joins TRBV4-2 and TRBJ1-2, with 7 bases lining up with TRBD1. Per the germline V gene, CDR1 is LGHNA and CDR2 is YNFKEQ. V shed 1 base and J 4 bases; nucleotides not matched to a gene: 6. CDR3 length equals 15 residues. CDR3 protein: CASSQVRGHVYGYTF. The CDR3 nucleotides are TGTGCCAGCAGCCAAGTAAGGGGGCACGTCTATGGCTACACCTTC.

The chain uses TRBV27 and TRBJ2-5; a possible D gene is TRBD2 (6 bases). CDR3 length: 15 amino acids. Germline-derived CDR1 and CDR2 are MNHEY and SMNVEV (reference sequence). The germline V and J ends were trimmed by 1 base and 5 bases, with 14 bases remaining between them. CDR3 loop: CASSLYWGGRETQYF. CDR3 sequence (DNA): TGTGCCAGCAGTTTATATTGGGGAGGTCGGGAGACCCAGTACTTC.

The table lists this clone with a count of one. The chain joins TRBV10-3 to TRBJ2-3, with D possibly being TRBD2 (5 bases). Trimming shortened V by 8 bases and J by 3 bases, and 9 bases separated the two germline ends. This CDR3 is built from 12 residues. Germline loops: CDR1 ENHRY, CDR2 SYGVKD. CDR3 protein: CAIGSPTDTQYF. The DNA for the CDR3 is TGTGCCATCGGGAGCCCTACAGATACGCAGTATTTT.